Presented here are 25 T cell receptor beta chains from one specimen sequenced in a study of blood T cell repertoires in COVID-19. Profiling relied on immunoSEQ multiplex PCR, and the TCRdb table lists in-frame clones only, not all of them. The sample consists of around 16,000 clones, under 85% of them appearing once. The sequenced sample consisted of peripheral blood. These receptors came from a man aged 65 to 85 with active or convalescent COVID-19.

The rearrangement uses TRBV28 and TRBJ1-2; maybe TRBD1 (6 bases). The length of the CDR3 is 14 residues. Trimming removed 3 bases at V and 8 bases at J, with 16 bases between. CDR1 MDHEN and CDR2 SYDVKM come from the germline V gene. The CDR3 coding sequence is TGTGCCAGCAGTTTCATGGGACATATGAAAGGCTACACCTTC. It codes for CASSFMGHMKGYTF.

The chain's CDR3 is CASSYGEKTEAFF. Here the CDR3 DNA reads TGTGCCAGCAGCTACGGGGAGAAAACTGAAGCTTTCTTT. The chain uses TRBV7-8 and TRBJ1-1; D is unclear. The ends were cut back, 4 bases at V and 5 bases at J, with 11 bases in the middle. The length of the CDR3 is 13 residues. CDR1 SGHVS and CDR2 FQNEAQ come from the germline V gene.

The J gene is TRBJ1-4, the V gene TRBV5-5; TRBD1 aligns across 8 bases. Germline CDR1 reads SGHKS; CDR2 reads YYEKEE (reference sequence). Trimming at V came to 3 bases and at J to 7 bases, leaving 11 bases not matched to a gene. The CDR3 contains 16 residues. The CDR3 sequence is CASSSNTGGPGEKLFF. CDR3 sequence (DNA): TGTGCCAGCAGCTCGAATACAGGGGGACCAGGTGAAAAACTGTTTTTT.

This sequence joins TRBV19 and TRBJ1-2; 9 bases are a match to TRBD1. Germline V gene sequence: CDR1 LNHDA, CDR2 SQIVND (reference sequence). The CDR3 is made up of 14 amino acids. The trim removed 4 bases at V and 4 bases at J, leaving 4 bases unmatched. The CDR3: CASSTTDRGYGYTF. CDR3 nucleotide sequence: TGTGCCAGTAGTACGACGGACAGGGGCTATGGCTACACCTTC.

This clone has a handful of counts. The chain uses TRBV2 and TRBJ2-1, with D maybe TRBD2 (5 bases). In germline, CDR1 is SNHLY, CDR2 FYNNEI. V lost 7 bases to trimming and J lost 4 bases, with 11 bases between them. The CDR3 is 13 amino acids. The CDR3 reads CASKERTYNEQFF. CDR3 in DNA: TGTGCCAGCAAGGAGCGGACTTACAATGAGCAGTTCTTC.

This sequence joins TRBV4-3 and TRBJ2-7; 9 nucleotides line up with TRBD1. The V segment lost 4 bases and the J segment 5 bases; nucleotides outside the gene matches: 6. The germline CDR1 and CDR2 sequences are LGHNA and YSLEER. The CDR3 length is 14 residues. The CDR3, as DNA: TGCGCCAGCAGCCTCCGGGACAGGGACGACGAGCAGTACTTC. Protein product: CASSLRDRDDEQYF.

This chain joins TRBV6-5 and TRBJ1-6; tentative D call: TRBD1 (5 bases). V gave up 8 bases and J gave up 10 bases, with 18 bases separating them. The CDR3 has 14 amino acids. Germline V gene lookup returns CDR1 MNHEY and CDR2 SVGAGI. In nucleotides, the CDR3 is TGTGCCAGCGGGAGGGCATCTAGGGGCTCACCCCTCCACTTT. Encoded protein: CASGRASRGSPLHF.

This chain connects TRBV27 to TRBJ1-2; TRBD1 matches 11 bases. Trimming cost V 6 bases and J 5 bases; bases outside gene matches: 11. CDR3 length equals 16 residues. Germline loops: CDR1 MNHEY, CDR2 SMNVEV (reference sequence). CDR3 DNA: TGTGCCAGCAGGCACACACCCGGACAGGGGGCGTATGGCTACACCTTC. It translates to CASRHTPGQGAYGYTF.

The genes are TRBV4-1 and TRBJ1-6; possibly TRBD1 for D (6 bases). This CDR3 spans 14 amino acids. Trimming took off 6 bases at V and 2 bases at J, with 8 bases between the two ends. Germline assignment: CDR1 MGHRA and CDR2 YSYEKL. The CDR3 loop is CASSAGAYNSPLHF. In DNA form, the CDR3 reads TGCGCCAGCAGTGCAGGGGCCTATAATTCACCCCTCCACTTT.

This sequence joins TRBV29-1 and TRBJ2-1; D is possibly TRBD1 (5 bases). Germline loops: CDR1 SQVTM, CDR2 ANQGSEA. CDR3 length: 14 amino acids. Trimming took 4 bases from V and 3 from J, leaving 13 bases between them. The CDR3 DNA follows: TGCAGCGTTGTGCCGACAGCCTTCTACAATGAGCAGTTCTTC. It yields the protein CSVVPTAFYNEQFF.

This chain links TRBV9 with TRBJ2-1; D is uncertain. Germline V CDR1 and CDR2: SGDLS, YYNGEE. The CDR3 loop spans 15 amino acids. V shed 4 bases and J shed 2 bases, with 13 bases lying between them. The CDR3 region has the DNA TGTGCCAGCAGCCCAAGTGGCGGTCCCTACAATGAGCAGTTCTTC. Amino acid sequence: CASSPSGGPYNEQFF. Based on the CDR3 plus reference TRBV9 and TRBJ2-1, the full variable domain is DSGVTQTPKHLITATGQRVTLRCSPRSGDLSVYWYQQSLDQGLQFLIQYYNGEERAKGNILERFSAQQFPDLHSELNLSSLELGDSALYFCASSPSGGPYNEQFFGPGTRLTVL.

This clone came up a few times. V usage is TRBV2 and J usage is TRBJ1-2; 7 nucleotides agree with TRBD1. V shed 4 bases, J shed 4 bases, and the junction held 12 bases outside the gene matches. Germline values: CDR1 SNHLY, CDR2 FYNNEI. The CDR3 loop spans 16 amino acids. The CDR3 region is CASSVGRGGEGYGYTF. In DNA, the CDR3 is TGTGCCAGCAGTGTTGGGCGAGGGGGCGAGGGCTATGGCTACACCTTC.

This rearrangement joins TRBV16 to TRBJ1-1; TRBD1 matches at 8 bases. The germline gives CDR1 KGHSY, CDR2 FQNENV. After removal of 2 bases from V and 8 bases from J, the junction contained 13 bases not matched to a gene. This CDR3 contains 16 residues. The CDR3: CASSQGLGRGREEAFF. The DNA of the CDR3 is TGTGCCAGCAGCCAAGGCTTGGGCAGGGGGCGAGAGGAAGCTTTCTTT.

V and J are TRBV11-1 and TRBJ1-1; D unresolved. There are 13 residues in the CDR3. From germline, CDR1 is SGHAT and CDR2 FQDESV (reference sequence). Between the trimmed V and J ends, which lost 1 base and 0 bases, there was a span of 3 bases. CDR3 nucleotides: TGTGCCAGCAGCTTAGGTATGAACACTGAAGCTTTCTTT. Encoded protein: CASSLGMNTEAFF.

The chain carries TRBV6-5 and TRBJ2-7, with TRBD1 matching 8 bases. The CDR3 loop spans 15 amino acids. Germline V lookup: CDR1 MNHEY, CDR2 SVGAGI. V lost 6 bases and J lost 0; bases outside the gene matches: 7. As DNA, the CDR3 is TGTGCCAGCAGGTTCGACAGGGGTCTCTCCTACGAGCAGTACTTC. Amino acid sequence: CASRFDRGLSYEQYF.

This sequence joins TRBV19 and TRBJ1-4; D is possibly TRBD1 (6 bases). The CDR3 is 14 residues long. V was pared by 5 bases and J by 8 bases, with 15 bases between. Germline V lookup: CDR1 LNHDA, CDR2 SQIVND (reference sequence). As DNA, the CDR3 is TGTGCCAGTAGTCTGACAGGTTGGGTCGAAAAACTGTTTTTT. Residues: CASSLTGWVEKLFF.

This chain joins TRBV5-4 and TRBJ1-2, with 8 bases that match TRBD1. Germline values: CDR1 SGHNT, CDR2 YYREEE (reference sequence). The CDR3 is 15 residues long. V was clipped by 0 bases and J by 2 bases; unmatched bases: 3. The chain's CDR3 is CASSLAGQANYGYTF. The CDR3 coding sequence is TGTGCCAGCAGCTTGGCGGGACAGGCAAACTATGGCTACACCTTC. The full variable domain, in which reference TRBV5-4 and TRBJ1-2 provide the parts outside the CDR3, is ETGVTQSPTHLIKTRGQQVTLRCSSQSGHNTVSWYQQALGQGPQFIFQYYREEENGRGNFPPRFSGLQFPNYSSELNVNALELDDSALYLCASSLAGQANYGYTFGSGTRLTVV.

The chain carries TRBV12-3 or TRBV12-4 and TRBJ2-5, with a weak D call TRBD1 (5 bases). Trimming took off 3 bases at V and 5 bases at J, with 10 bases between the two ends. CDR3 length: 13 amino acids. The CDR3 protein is CASSFQGVETQYF. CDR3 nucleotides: TGTGCCAGCAGTTTTCAGGGTGTGGAGACCCAGTACTTC.

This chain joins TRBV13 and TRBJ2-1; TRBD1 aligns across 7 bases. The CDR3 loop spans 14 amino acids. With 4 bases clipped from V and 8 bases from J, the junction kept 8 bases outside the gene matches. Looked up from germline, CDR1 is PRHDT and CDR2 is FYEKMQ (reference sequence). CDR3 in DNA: TGTGCCAGCAGCTCTCGACAGGGCGCGGATGAGCAGTTCTTC. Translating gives CASSSRQGADEQFF.

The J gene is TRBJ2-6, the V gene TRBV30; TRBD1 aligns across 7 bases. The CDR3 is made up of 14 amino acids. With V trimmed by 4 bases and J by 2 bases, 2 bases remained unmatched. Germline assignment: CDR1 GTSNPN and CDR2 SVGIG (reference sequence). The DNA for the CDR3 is TGTGCCTGGACTGACAGGGCTGGGGCCAACGTCCTGACTTTC. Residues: CAWTDRAGANVLTF.

The CDR3 loop is CASSLEGGIGSPLHF. CDR3 nucleotide sequence: TGTGCCAGCAGCTTAGAAGGGGGCATCGGTTCACCCCTCCACTTT. This sequence joins TRBV11-2 and TRBJ1-6; 7 positions match TRBD1. CDR3 size: 15 residues. Trimming took 0 bases from V and 9 from J; bases not matched to a gene: 5. CDR1 is SGHAT, CDR2 FQNNGV, per germline.

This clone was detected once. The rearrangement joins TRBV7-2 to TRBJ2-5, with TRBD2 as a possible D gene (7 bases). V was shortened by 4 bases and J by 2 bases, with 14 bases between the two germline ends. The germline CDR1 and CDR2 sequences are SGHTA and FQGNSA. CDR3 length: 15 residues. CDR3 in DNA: TGTGCCAGCAGCTCGACCCGGGGGGCTCAAGAGACCCAGTACTTC. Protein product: CASSSTRGAQETQYF. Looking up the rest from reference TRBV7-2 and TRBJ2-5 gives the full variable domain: GAGVSQSPSNKVTEKGKDVELRCDPISGHTALYWYRQSLGQGLEFLIYFQGNSAPDKSGLPSDRFSAERTGGSVSTLTIQRTQQEDSAVYLCASSSTRGAQETQYFGPGTRLLVL.

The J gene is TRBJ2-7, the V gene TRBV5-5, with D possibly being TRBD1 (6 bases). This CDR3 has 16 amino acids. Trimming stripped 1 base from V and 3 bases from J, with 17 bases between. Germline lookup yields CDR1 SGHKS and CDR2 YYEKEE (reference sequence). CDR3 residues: CASSLPQGRGYYEQYF. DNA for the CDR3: TGTGCCAGCAGCTTGCCCCAGGGAAGGGGGTACTACGAGCAGTACTTC. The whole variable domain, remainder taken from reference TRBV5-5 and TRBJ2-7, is DAGVTQSPTHLIKTRGQQVTLRCSPISGHKSVSWYQQVLGQGPQFIFQYYEKEERGRGNFPDRFSARQFPNYSSELNVNALLLGDSALYLCASSLPQGRGYYEQYFGPGTRLTVT.

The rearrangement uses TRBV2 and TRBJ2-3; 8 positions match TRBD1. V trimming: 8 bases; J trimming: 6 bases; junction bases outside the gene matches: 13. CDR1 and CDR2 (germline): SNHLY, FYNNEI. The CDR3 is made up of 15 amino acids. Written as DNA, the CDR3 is TGTGCCAGCCGGATTCGACAGGGGTTGGGGGATACGCAGTATTTT. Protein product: CASRIRQGLGDTQYF.

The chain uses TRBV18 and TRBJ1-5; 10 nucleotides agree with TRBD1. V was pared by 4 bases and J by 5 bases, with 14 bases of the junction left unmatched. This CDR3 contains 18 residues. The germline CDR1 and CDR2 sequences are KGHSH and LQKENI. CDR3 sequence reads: CASSLTAADRGDDQPQHF. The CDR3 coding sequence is TGTGCCAGCTCACTTACCGCCGCGGACAGGGGGGATGATCAGCCCCAGCATTTT. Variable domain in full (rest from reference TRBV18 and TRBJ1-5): NAGVMQNPRHLVRRRGQEARLRCSPMKGHSHVYWYRQLPEEGLKFMVYLQKENIIDESGMPKERFSAEFPKEGPSILRIQQVVRGDSAAYFCASSLTAADRGDDQPQHFGDGTRLSIL.